This T cell receptor beta chain is from a study of T-cell reconstitution after alpha-beta-depleted transplantation in children. TCRbeta library preparation incorporated unique molecular identifiers. Using its own MiXCR run on the PCR reads, TCRdb lists one record per CDR3 protein. The table has a few hundred thousand distinct CDR3 sequences, 27% seen once; the top ten hold approximately 33%. Germline V CDR1 and CDR2: SGHTA, FQGNSA. The CDR3 runs 15 residues. V lost 3 bases and J 3 bases, leaving 12 bases between the germline ends. The table lists this clonotype with a few counts. The specimen was PBMCs, collected before TCRalphabeta/CD19-depleted stem cell transplant. This TCR derives from a boy younger than two with Wiskott-Aldrich syndrome, due to receive a stem cell transplant. V and J are TRBV7-2 and TRBJ2-4, with unresolved D. The DNA of the CDR3 is TGTGCCAGCAGCTTTGTAGAAGAAAACAAAAACATTCAGTACTTC. It is translated as CASSFVEENKNIQYF.